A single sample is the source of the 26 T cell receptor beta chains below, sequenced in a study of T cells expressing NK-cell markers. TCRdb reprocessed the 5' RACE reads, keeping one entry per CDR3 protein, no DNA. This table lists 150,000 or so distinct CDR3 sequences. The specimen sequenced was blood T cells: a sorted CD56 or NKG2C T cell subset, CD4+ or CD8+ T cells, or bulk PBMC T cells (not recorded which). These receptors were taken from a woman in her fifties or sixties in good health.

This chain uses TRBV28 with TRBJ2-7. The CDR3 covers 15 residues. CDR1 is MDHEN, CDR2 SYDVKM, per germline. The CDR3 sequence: CASSLSELAYYEQYF.

CDR3 amino acids: CASSEWSRSSYNEQFF. V usage is TRBV6-1 and J usage is TRBJ2-1. The CDR3 is made up of 16 amino acids. Germline loops: CDR1 MNHNS, CDR2 SASEGT.

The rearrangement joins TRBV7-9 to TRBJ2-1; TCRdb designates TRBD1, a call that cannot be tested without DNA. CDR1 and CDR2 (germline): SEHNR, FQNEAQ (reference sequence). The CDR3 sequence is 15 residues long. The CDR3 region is CASSFTGQGFYEQFF.

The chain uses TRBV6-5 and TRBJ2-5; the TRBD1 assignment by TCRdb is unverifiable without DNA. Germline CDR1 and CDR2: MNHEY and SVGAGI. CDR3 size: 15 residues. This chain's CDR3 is CASSGGDRGRETQYF.

CDR3: CASSPGTGGSGYGYTF. This chain links TRBV9 with TRBJ1-2; the TRBD1 assignment by TCRdb is unverifiable without DNA. Germline lookup yields CDR1 SGDLS and CDR2 YYNGEE. The CDR3 has 16 residues.

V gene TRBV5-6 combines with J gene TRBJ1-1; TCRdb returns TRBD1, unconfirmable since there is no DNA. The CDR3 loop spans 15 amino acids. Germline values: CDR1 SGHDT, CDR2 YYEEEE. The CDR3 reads CASSFPSGTGTEAFF.

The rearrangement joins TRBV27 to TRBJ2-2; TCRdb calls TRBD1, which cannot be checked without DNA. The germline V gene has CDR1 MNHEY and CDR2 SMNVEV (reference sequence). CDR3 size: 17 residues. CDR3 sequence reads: CASSLNPPGGITGELFF.

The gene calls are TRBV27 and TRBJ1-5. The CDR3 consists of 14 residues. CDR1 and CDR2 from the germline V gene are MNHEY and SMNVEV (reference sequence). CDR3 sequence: CASSSVDSNQPQHF.

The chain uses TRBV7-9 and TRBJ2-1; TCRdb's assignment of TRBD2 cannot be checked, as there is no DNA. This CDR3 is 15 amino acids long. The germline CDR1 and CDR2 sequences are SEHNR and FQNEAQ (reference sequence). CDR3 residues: CASSDLAGGPDEQFF. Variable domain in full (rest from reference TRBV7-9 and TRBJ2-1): DTGVSQNPRHKITKRGQNVTFRCDPISEHNRLYWYRQTLGQGPEFLTYFQNEAQLEKSRLLSDRFSAERPKGSFSTLEIQRTEQGDSAMYLCASSDLAGGPDEQFFGPGTRLTVL.

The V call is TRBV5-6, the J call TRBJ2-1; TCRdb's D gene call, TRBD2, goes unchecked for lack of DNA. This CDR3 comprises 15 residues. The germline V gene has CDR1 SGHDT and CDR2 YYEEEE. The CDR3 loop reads CASSRSGGGPWEQFF.

The CDR3 sequence is CASSFIGTANTEAFF. The J gene is TRBJ1-1, the V gene TRBV27; TCRdb's D gene call, TRBD1, goes unchecked for lack of DNA. CDR1 MNHEY and CDR2 SMNVEV come from the germline V gene (reference sequence). The length of the CDR3 is 15 residues.

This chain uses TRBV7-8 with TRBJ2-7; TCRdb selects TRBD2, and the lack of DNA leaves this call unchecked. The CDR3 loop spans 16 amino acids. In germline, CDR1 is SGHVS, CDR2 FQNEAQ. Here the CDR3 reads CASIQGPHRRGHEQYF.

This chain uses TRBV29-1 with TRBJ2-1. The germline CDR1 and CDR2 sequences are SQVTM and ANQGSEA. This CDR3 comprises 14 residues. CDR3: CSVDAVSSYNEQFF.

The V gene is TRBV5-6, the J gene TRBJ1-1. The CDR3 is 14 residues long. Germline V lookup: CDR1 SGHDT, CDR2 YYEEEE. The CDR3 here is CASSLEVGVTEAFF.

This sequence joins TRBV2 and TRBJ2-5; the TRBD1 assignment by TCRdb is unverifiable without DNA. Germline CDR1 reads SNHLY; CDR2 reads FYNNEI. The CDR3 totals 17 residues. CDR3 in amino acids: CASRGQGTLYSQETQYF.

CDR3 protein: CASSLETGAFLEAFF. V and J are TRBV12-3 or TRBV12-4 and TRBJ1-1; with no DNA, the TCRdb D assignment of TRBD1 cannot be verified. CDR3 size: 15 residues.

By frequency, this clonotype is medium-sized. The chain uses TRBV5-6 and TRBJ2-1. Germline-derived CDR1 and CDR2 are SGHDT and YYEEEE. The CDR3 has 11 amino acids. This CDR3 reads CASNLYNEQFF.

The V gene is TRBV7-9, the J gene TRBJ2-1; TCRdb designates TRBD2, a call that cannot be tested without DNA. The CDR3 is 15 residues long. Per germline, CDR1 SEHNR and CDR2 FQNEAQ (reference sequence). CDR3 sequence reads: CASSFMREDHNEQFF.

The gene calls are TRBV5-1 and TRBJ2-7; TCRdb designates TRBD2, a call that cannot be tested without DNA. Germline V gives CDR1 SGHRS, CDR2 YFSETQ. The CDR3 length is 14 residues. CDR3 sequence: CASSLVRGTYEQYF.

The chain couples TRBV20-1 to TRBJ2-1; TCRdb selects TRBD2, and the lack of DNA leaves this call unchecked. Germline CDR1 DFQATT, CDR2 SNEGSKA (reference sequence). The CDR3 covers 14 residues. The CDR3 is CSARSISGLDEQFF.

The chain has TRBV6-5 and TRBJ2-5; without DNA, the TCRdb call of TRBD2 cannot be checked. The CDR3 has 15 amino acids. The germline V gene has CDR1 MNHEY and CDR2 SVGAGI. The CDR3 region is CASSYGQGHQETQYF.

The CDR3: CASSSPREQFF. The V call is TRBV5-1, the J call TRBJ2-1; TCRdb indicates TRBD2, and absent DNA this call remains unverified. The germline CDR1 and CDR2 sequences are SGHRS and YFSETQ. CDR3 length: 11 amino acids.

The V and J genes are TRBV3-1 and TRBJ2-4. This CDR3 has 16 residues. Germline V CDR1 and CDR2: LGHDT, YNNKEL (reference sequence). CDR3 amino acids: CASSQDDILAKNIQYF. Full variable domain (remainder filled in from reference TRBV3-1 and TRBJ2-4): DTAVSQTPKYLVTQMGNDKSIKCEQNLGHDTMYWYKQDSKKFLKIMFSYNNKELIINETVPNRFSPKSPDKAHLNLHINSLELGDSAVYFCASSQDDILAKNIQYFGAGTRLSVL.

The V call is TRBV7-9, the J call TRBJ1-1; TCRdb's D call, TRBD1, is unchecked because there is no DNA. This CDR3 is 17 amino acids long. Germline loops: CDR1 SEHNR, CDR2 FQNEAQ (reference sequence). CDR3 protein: CASSPGVGTDMNTEAFF.

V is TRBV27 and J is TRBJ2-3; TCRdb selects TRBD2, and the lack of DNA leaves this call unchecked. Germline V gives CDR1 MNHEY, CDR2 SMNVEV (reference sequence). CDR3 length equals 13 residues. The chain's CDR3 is CASTTGGLDTQYF.

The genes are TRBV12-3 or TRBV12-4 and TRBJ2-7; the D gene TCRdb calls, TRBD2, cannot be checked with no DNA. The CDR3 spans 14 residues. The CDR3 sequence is CASSPLANTYEQYF.